These T cell receptor beta chains were read from a single sample in a study of shared clonotypes between healthy human individuals. TCRdb's copy holds only in-frame clones and misses some; the assay was immunoSEQ multiplex PCR. The table includes around 2.5 million clones, 93% detected once. Input material: naive CD4+ T cells from PBMCs. These TCRs come from a man in his late teens or twenties in good health. Some clones in this sample may be carry-over from other donors' samples. CDR3s include the opening cysteine and the closing phenylalanine or tryptophan. The order of the fields is clone size, D gene, V gene, J gene, CDR3 DNA, CDR3 protein. A D gene is named only where the DNA matches it firmly. The size field is filled for only some rows; it gives once, few, many or a size class.

clone size: .; D gene: TRBD2; V gene: TRBV4-3; J gene: TRBJ2-7; CDR3 DNA: TGCGCCAGCAGCCAAGTAGTAGCGGGGGCCTACGAGCAGTACTTC; CDR3 protein: CASSQVVAGAYEQYF
clone size: .; D gene: TRBD1; V gene: TRBV7-3; J gene: TRBJ2-3; CDR3 DNA: TGTGCCAGCAGCCTTAAACCTCGGACAGGTTTTTTCCTCTCAGATACGCAGTATTTT; CDR3 protein: CASSLKPRTGFFLSDTQYF
clone size: .; D gene: TRBD2; V gene: TRBV7-2; J gene: TRBJ2-7; CDR3 DNA: TGTGCCAGCAGCTTGGGGGGACTATCCGAGCAGTACTTC; CDR3 protein: CASSLGGLSEQYF
clone size: .; D gene: TRBD2; V gene: TRBV10-3; J gene: TRBJ2-7; CDR3 DNA: TGTGCCATCGGGTCCGGTAGCGGGTACTACGAGCAGTACTTC; CDR3 protein: CAIGSGSGYYEQYF
clone size: .; D gene: .; V gene: TRBV28; J gene: TRBJ2-2; CDR3 DNA: TGTGCCAGCACCGGACGCCCAGGTGGGGTCCGTTTTGCCGGGGAGCTGTTTTTT; CDR3 protein: CASTGRPGGVRFAGELFF
clone size: .; D gene: .; V gene: TRBV6-5; J gene: TRBJ2-4; CDR3 DNA: TGTGCCAGCCGGCCCCTAGCCAAAAACATTCAGTACTTC; CDR3 protein: CASRPLAKNIQYF
clone size: .; D gene: .; V gene: TRBV18; J gene: TRBJ2-5; CDR3 DNA: TGTGCCAGCTCACCATCACCGGAGACCCAGTACTTC; CDR3 protein: CASSPSPETQYF
clone size: .; D gene: .; V gene: TRBV6-6; J gene: TRBJ1-1; CDR3 DNA: TGTGCCAGCAGTTACTCGAGCAGAGACACTGAAGCTTTCTTT; CDR3 protein: CASSYSSRDTEAFF
clone size: few; D gene: TRBD1; V gene: TRBV15; J gene: TRBJ2-7; CDR3 DNA: TGTGCCACCAGCGAGCCAGGGGGAAGCGAGCAGTACTTC; CDR3 protein: CATSEPGGSEQYF
clone size: .; D gene: TRBD2; V gene: TRBV5-6; J gene: TRBJ2-1; CDR3 DNA: TGTGCCAGCAGCTTGAGGAGCGGGAGAAGGTTCAATGAGCAGTTCTTC; CDR3 protein: CASSLRSGRRFNEQFF
clone size: .; D gene: TRBD1; V gene: TRBV28; J gene: TRBJ1-5; CDR3 DNA: TGTGCCAGCAGTAAGGACAGGGCTCATCAGCCCCAGCATTTT; CDR3 protein: CASSKDRAHQPQHF
clone size: .; D gene: TRBD2; V gene: TRBV7-9; J gene: TRBJ2-6; CDR3 DNA: TGTGCCAGCGGCGGACGGGGGGACTCTGGGGCCAACGTCCTGACTTTC; CDR3 protein: CASGGRGDSGANVLTF
clone size: .; D gene: TRBD1; V gene: TRBV7-9; J gene: TRBJ1-1; CDR3 DNA: TGTGCCAGCAGCCCTATACCGGGACAGGGGGCGTCCACTGAAGCTTTCTTT; CDR3 protein: CASSPIPGQGASTEAFF
clone size: .; D gene: .; V gene: TRBV7-6; J gene: TRBJ2-5; CDR3 DNA: TGTGCCAGCAGCATGGGGGCACGAGAGACCCAGTACTTC; CDR3 protein: CASSMGARETQYF
clone size: .; D gene: TRBD2; V gene: TRBV28; J gene: TRBJ2-7; CDR3 DNA: TGTGCCAGCATACGGGGGGATAGCGGGAGGCCGCGCTACGAGCAGTACTTC; CDR3 protein: CASIRGDSGRPRYEQYF
clone size: .; D gene: .; V gene: TRBV6-6; J gene: TRBJ1-2; CDR3 DNA: TGTGCCAGCAGAACCCCTAGTAACTATGGCTACACCTTC; CDR3 protein: CASRTPSNYGYTF
clone size: .; D gene: .; V gene: TRBV28; J gene: TRBJ2-1; CDR3 DNA: TGTGCCAGCAGCCAGGGGGGTAATGAGCAGTTCTTC; CDR3 protein: CASSQGGNEQFF
clone size: once; D gene: .; V gene: TRBV2; J gene: TRBJ1-1; CDR3 DNA: TGTGCCAGCACTCCCCAAAGTGCAGGGACGAACACTGAAGCTTTCTTT; CDR3 protein: CASTPQSAGTNTEAFF
clone size: .; D gene: TRBD1; V gene: TRBV5-1; J gene: TRBJ1-3; CDR3 DNA: TGCGCCAGCAGCTGGGAGACAGGGGCTGGAAACACCATATATTTT; CDR3 protein: CASSWETGAGNTIYF
clone size: .; D gene: TRBD1; V gene: TRBV6-1; J gene: TRBJ2-5; CDR3 DNA: TGTGCCAGCAGTGTTAGCAGGGGGCTTTGGGAGACCCAGTACTTC; CDR3 protein: CASSVSRGLWETQYF
clone size: .; D gene: TRBD2; V gene: TRBV7-2; J gene: TRBJ2-3; CDR3 DNA: TGTGCCAGCAGCGCAGCGGGATTGACAGATACGCAGTATTTT; CDR3 protein: CASSAAGLTDTQYF
clone size: .; D gene: .; V gene: TRBV7-2; J gene: TRBJ2-7; CDR3 DNA: TGTGCCAGCACCCTAACTAGCTCCCACGAGCAGTACTTC; CDR3 protein: CASTLTSSHEQYF
clone size: .; D gene: .; V gene: TRBV20-1; J gene: TRBJ1-2; CDR3 DNA: TGCAGTGCTAGAGATCAGTATGGCTACACCTTC; CDR3 protein: CSARDQYGYTF
clone size: .; D gene: .; V gene: TRBV7-8; J gene: TRBJ1-5; CDR3 DNA: TGTGCCAGCAGCGCAGGAACCGTCATTAGCAATCAGCCCCAGCATTTT; CDR3 protein: CASSAGTVISNQPQHF
clone size: .; D gene: .; V gene: TRBV2; J gene: TRBJ2-7; CDR3 DNA: TGTGCCAGCCGGGGTTTGGTTGAGCAGTACTTC; CDR3 protein: CASRGLVEQYF
clone size: .; D gene: TRBD1; V gene: TRBV6-6; J gene: TRBJ2-7; CDR3 DNA: TGTGCCACCTCGAGGGGGACAGGGGCTAACGAGCAGTACTTC; CDR3 protein: CATSRGTGANEQYF
clone size: .; D gene: .; V gene: TRBV7-3; J gene: TRBJ2-7; CDR3 DNA: TGTGCCAGCAGGGACTCGGGCTCCCTTTACGAGCAGTACTTC; CDR3 protein: CASRDSGSLYEQYF
clone size: .; D gene: TRBD1; V gene: TRBV2; J gene: TRBJ1-1; CDR3 DNA: TGTGCCAGCAGTATACAGGGGGAGAACACTGAAGCTTTCTTT; CDR3 protein: CASSIQGENTEAFF
clone size: .; D gene: .; V gene: TRBV5-4; J gene: TRBJ2-2; CDR3 DNA: TGTGCCAGCAGTACCGACAGCACCGGGGAGCTGTTTTTT; CDR3 protein: CASSTDSTGELFF
clone size: .; D gene: TRBD1; V gene: TRBV28; J gene: TRBJ2-3; CDR3 DNA: TGTGCCAGCAGTCCTGTGAGGGGGCGGGATACGCAGTATTTT; CDR3 protein: CASSPVRGRDTQYF
clone size: .; D gene: TRBD1; V gene: TRBV29-1; J gene: TRBJ2-7; CDR3 DNA: TGCAGCGTCCGCACGACAGGGCGTGTTTCCTACGAGCAGTACTTC; CDR3 protein: CSVRTTGRVSYEQYF
clone size: .; D gene: .; V gene: TRBV2; J gene: TRBJ2-3; CDR3 DNA: TGTGCCAGCAGTGAAGTAGGGCTAGTTGCAGATACGCAGTATTTT; CDR3 protein: CASSEVGLVADTQYF
clone size: once; D gene: TRBD2; V gene: TRBV28; J gene: TRBJ2-3; CDR3 DNA: TGTGCCAGCAGCTCTAGCGGGAGGGCTTCAGATACGCAGTATTTT; CDR3 protein: CASSSSGRASDTQYF
clone size: few; D gene: TRBD1; V gene: TRBV4-1; J gene: TRBJ1-1; CDR3 DNA: TGCGCCAGCAGCACGACAGGGAGAGCTTTCTTT; CDR3 protein: CASSTTGRAFF
clone size: .; D gene: TRBD2; V gene: TRBV7-3; J gene: TRBJ2-7; CDR3 DNA: TGTGCCAGCAGCTTATCGGGGGGCTCCTACGAGCAGTACTTC; CDR3 protein: CASSLSGGSYEQYF
clone size: few; D gene: .; V gene: TRBV5-4; J gene: TRBJ1-1; CDR3 DNA: TGTGCCAGCAGCTTTGGGATGAACACTGAAGCTTTCTTT; CDR3 protein: CASSFGMNTEAFF
clone size: .; D gene: .; V gene: TRBV9; J gene: TRBJ2-7; CDR3 DNA: TGTGCCAGCAGCGTAGAGGTCGGACCCTACGAGCAGTACTTC; CDR3 protein: CASSVEVGPYEQYF
clone size: .; D gene: .; V gene: TRBV28; J gene: TRBJ2-4; CDR3 DNA: TGTGCCAGCAGCTGGGACGGCAGACGGGACATTCAGTACTTC; CDR3 protein: CASSWDGRRDIQYF
clone size: .; D gene: .; V gene: TRBV10-3; J gene: TRBJ2-7; CDR3 DNA: TGTGCCATCAGTGTGGGTTACGAGCAGTACTTC; CDR3 protein: CAISVGYEQYF
clone size: .; D gene: .; V gene: TRBV4-1; J gene: TRBJ2-3; CDR3 DNA: TGCGCCAGCAGCCAAGGAAGTACCACAGATACGCAGTATTTT; CDR3 protein: CASSQGSTTDTQYF
clone size: .; D gene: TRBD2; V gene: TRBV27; J gene: TRBJ2-1; CDR3 DNA: TGTGCCACCATGAGGCTAGCGGGAGGTATTGATGAGCAGTTCTTC; CDR3 protein: CATMRLAGGIDEQFF
clone size: .; D gene: TRBD1; V gene: TRBV10-3; J gene: TRBJ2-7; CDR3 DNA: TGTGCCATCAGTTCAGGGGGCGAATACGAGCAGTACTTC; CDR3 protein: CAISSGGEYEQYF
clone size: .; D gene: TRBD1; V gene: TRBV18; J gene: TRBJ2-6; CDR3 DNA: TGTGCCAGCTCACCGGGACAGGGGGCGTCAGGGGCCAACGTCCTGACTTTC; CDR3 protein: CASSPGQGASGANVLTF
clone size: .; D gene: .; V gene: TRBV27; J gene: TRBJ1-1; CDR3 DNA: TGTGCCAGCATTAGTGTGAGTGACTCGGCTTTCTTT; CDR3 protein: CASISVSDSAFF
clone size: .; D gene: TRBD2; V gene: TRBV7-2; J gene: TRBJ2-7; CDR3 DNA: TGTGCCAGCAGTAAGCTAGCGGGAGTTTACGAGCAGTACTTC; CDR3 protein: CASSKLAGVYEQYF
clone size: .; D gene: .; V gene: TRBV7-8; J gene: TRBJ2-5; CDR3 DNA: TGTGCCAGCAGCTTAGACAGGGCCCAAGAGACCCAGTACTTC; CDR3 protein: CASSLDRAQETQYF
clone size: .; D gene: .; V gene: TRBV11-3; J gene: TRBJ2-2; CDR3 DNA: TGTGCCAGCAGCCAAAGGAGGCTAGGCTGGGTTACCGGGGAGCTGTTTTTT; CDR3 protein: CASSQRRLGWVTGELFF
clone size: .; D gene: TRBD2; V gene: TRBV6-1; J gene: TRBJ2-3; CDR3 DNA: TGTGCCAGCAGTGATCCGAGCGGGAGGAGCACAGATACGCAGTATTTT; CDR3 protein: CASSDPSGRSTDTQYF
clone size: .; D gene: .; V gene: TRBV5-4; J gene: TRBJ1-2; CDR3 DNA: TGTGCCAGCAGCCTTAACGCGGGGGGCCTCTATGGCTACACCTTC; CDR3 protein: CASSLNAGGLYGYTF
clone size: .; D gene: TRBD2; V gene: TRBV5-1; J gene: TRBJ2-2; CDR3 DNA: TGCGCCAGCAGCACAGGACTAGCGGGGGCGAACACCGGGGAGCTGTTTTTT; CDR3 protein: CASSTGLAGANTGELFF
clone size: .; D gene: .; V gene: TRBV6-1; J gene: TRBJ2-5; CDR3 DNA: TGTGCCAGCATACTAGGGGAGCAAGAGACCCAGTACTTC; CDR3 protein: CASILGEQETQYF
clone size: .; D gene: TRBD1; V gene: TRBV28; J gene: TRBJ1-2; CDR3 DNA: TGTGCCAGCAGCCTAACTCCGGGACAGGGGGCGAATGGCTACACCTTC; CDR3 protein: CASSLTPGQGANGYTF
clone size: once; D gene: TRBD1; V gene: TRBV2; J gene: TRBJ2-7; CDR3 DNA: TGTGCCAGCAGTTTTGGACAGGGGGGCGTTCAAGGATACGAGCAGTACTTC; CDR3 protein: CASSFGQGGVQGYEQYF
clone size: .; D gene: .; V gene: TRBV27; J gene: TRBJ2-1; CDR3 DNA: TGTGCCAGCAGTTCCGGCTTCCACTCCTACAATGAGCAGTTCTTC; CDR3 protein: CASSSGFHSYNEQFF
clone size: .; D gene: .; V gene: TRBV28; J gene: TRBJ1-1; CDR3 DNA: TGTGCCAGCAGTTTATTACCCAGGAGTACTGAAGCTTTCTTT; CDR3 protein: CASSLLPRSTEAFF